These 16 T cell receptor beta chains share one sample of origin, sequenced in a study of cytomegalovirus exposure and HLA in healthy donors. Primers for the PCR totalled 60 Vbeta and 13 Jbeta. Here immunoSEQ multiplex PCR was the method, and the copy in TCRdb shows in-frame clones only, minus some. This repertoire shows 150,000 to 200,000 clones, roughly 80% found once; its top ten account for 1.7%. Sequenced input: PBMCs. These receptors were obtained from a woman younger than 30 in good health and CMV-seronegative.

The chain links TRBV30 to TRBJ2-1; 9 bases match TRBD1. The CDR3 has 13 amino acids. Germline CDR1 is GTSNPN and CDR2 is SVGIG (reference sequence). V lost 5 bases, J lost 12 bases, and 11 bases stayed unmatched. This chain's CDR3 is CAWEQGAGEAQFF. The CDR3 DNA sequence: TGTGCCTGGGAACAGGGGGCGGGGGAAGCGCAGTTCTTC.

The gene calls are TRBV9 and TRBJ2-7; 8 bases are shared with TRBD1. V trimming: 4 bases; J trimming: 4 bases; junction bases outside the gene matches: 13. This CDR3 has 16 amino acids. Germline V CDR1 and CDR2: SGDLS, YYNGEE. DNA for the CDR3: TGTGCCAGCAGCCCCACCCCGGGCAGGGGGCTATACGAGCAGTACTTC. This translates into CASSPTPGRGLYEQYF.

The V call is TRBV19, the J call TRBJ1-4; TRBD1 is a possible D gene (6 bases). Trimming took 4 bases from V and 4 from J, leaving 10 bases between them. This CDR3 has 14 amino acids. Germline values: CDR1 LNHDA, CDR2 SQIVND (reference sequence). CDR3 in amino acids: CASSTGTRNEKLFF. The CDR3 DNA is TGTGCCAGTAGTACCGGGACACGTAATGAAAAACTGTTTTTT.

The chain is built from TRBV19 and TRBJ2-3, with 7 bases that match TRBD1. The CDR3 has 14 residues. Germline values: CDR1 LNHDA, CDR2 SQIVND (reference sequence). V lost 6 bases to trimming and J lost 10 bases; unmatched junction nucleotides: 13. CDR3 DNA sequence: TGTGCCAGTAGGAGGAGACAGGGCCTCCTGTCGCAGTATTTT. Protein sequence: CASRRRQGLLSQYF.

The chain is built from TRBV30 and TRBJ1-6, with D unclear. With 3 bases removed from V and 5 bases from J, the gap between germline ends came to 11 bases. The CDR3 consists of 14 residues. Per germline, CDR1 GTSNPN and CDR2 SVGIG (reference sequence). The CDR3 region has the DNA TGTGCCTGGAGGGGAGGTACAGATAATTCACCCCTCCACTTT. Residues: CAWRGGTDNSPLHF.

The chain joins TRBV27 to TRBJ2-7; TRBD2 aligns across 13 bases. The CDR3 is 14 residues long. Germline CDR1 MNHEY, CDR2 SMNVEV (reference sequence). The trim removed 10 bases at V and 12 bases at J, leaving 15 bases unmatched. The CDR3 region is CATSPRTSGGRLYF. The CDR3 nucleotides are TGTGCCACTTCACCTCGGACTAGCGGGGGTAGGCTGTACTTC.

The V and J genes are TRBV2 and TRBJ2-5; 9 bases are shared with TRBD2. Germline V gene data show CDR1 as SNHLY and CDR2 as FYNNEI. V shed 4 bases, J shed 4 bases, and the junction held 10 bases outside the gene matches. The CDR3 sequence is 16 residues long. CDR3 nucleotide sequence: TGTGCCAGCAGTGGGCCTAGTCGCGGGAGGGGAGAGACCCAGTACTTC. This sequence encodes CASSGPSRGRGETQYF. Supplemented by reference TRBV2 and TRBJ2-5, the full variable domain reads EPEVTQTPSHQVTQMGQEVILRCVPISNHLYFYWYRQILGQKVEFLVSFYNNEISEKSEIFDDQFSVERPDGSNFTLKIRSTKLEDSAMYFCASSGPSRGRGETQYFGPGTRLLVL.

The J gene is TRBJ2-5, the V gene TRBV7-9; 7 bases match TRBD2. The J call may be incorrect, as the DNA end agrees better with TRBJ2-7. This CDR3 is 14 amino acids long. The germline V gene has CDR1 SEHNR and CDR2 FQNEAQ (reference sequence). DNA for the CDR3: TGTGCCAGCAGTGCCGGGGGGATCTCCTACGAGCAGTACTTC. It is translated as CASSAGGISYEQYF.

This chain joins TRBV5-1 and TRBJ1-1; D is unclear. The V and J ends lost 0 bases and 5 bases respectively, with 8 bases between them. The CDR3 is 13 residues long. Germline V gives CDR1 SGHRS, CDR2 YFSETQ. The CDR3 DNA reads as TGCGCCAGCAGCTTGGCGGGAGAGACTGAAGCTTTCTTT. It translates to CASSLAGETEAFF.

The rearrangement uses TRBV2 and TRBJ2-1, with 16 bases matching TRBD2. Germline CDR1 SNHLY, CDR2 FYNNEI. This CDR3 comprises 15 residues. Trimming removed 6 bases from V and 8 bases from J; junction bases left unmatched: 4. CDR3 residues: CASSGGLAGGYEQFF. DNA of the CDR3: TGTGCCAGCAGCGGGGGACTAGCGGGAGGGTATGAGCAGTTCTTC.

The chain is built from TRBV14 and TRBJ1-2; D not certain. This CDR3 spans 15 amino acids. The V gene's germline CDR1 is SGHDN and CDR2 FVKESK. Trimming shortened V by 4 bases and J by 3 bases, and 15 bases separated the two germline ends. Here the CDR3 reads CASSPLEDPYYGYTF. For the CDR3, the DNA is TGTGCCAGCAGCCCTCTTGAGGATCCGTACTATGGCTACACCTTC.

The rearrangement joins TRBV5-1 to TRBJ2-1; D possibly corresponds to TRBD1 (5 bases). This CDR3 contains 15 residues. Trimming removed 4 bases from V and 0 bases from J, with 11 bases in between. Germline loops: CDR1 SGHRS, CDR2 YFSETQ. As DNA, the CDR3 is TGCGCCAGCAGCGTAGGACAAAACTCCTACAATGAGCAGTTCTTC. Amino acids: CASSVGQNSYNEQFF. The full variable domain, with the rest looked up from reference TRBV5-1 and TRBJ2-1, is KAGVTQTPRYLIKTRGQQVTLSCSPISGHRSVSWYQQTPGQGLQFLFEYFSETQRNKGNFPGRFSGRQFSNSRSEMNVSTLELGDSALYLCASSVGQNSYNEQFFGPGTRLTVL.

CDR3 coding DNA: TGTGCCAGCAGTTTAAGGGGGACTGGAAACACCATATATTTT. Translation: CASSLRGTGNTIYF. The gene calls are TRBV28 and TRBJ1-3, with D possibly being TRBD1 (6 bases). Trimming shortened V by 2 bases and J by 2 bases, and 7 bases separated the two germline ends. Germline lookup yields CDR1 MDHEN and CDR2 SYDVKM. The length of the CDR3 is 14 residues.

CDR3 amino acids: CASSQASFPPETSEQYF. For the CDR3, the DNA is TGCGCCAGCAGCCAAGCGTCTTTCCCTCCGGAGACCAGCGAGCAGTACTTC. The chain couples TRBV4-3 to TRBJ2-7; D gene unclear. The CDR3 has 17 amino acids. Germline values: CDR1 LGHNA, CDR2 YSLEER. V lost 1 base, J lost 6 bases, and 22 bases lay in between.

This chain uses TRBV14 with TRBJ1-1; 7 bases are shared with TRBD1. V shed 4 bases and J 3 bases; nucleotides not matched to a gene: 14. Germline loops: CDR1 SGHDN, CDR2 FVKESK. The CDR3 sequence is 17 residues long. The DNA for the CDR3 is TGTGCCAGCAGCCTCATTCTCCCCCGGGACAGATACACTGAAGCTTTCTTT. Protein sequence: CASSLILPRDRYTEAFF.

V and J are TRBV28 and TRBJ1-3, with D possibly matching TRBD1 (5 bases). Germline lookup yields CDR1 MDHEN and CDR2 SYDVKM. The germline V and J ends were trimmed by 4 bases and 2 bases, with 15 bases remaining between them. The CDR3 is 16 amino acids. In DNA, the CDR3 is TGTGCCAGCAGTTCTCCCCAGACAGACCCTGGAAACACCATATATTTT. This gives the protein CASSSPQTDPGNTIYF.